This T cell receptor (beta chain) stems from a study of control samples from healthy donors and cancer patients. Clones were sequenced by immunoSEQ multiplex PCR, and TCRdb holds only the in-frame ones, with some missing. The table has some 56,000 clones, over 85% seen once. V lost 2 bases to trimming and J lost 9 bases, with 17 bases between them. Germline V lookup: CDR1 LNHDA, CDR2 SQIVND (reference sequence). The CDR3 has 16 amino acids. This chain links TRBV19 with TRBJ1-6, with D unresolved. The source of this sequence is a man aged 25 to 40 in good health. The sample taken for sequencing was blood. The CDR3 loop reads CASSILPSRVGSPLHF. As DNA, the CDR3 is TGTGCCAGTAGTATATTACCCTCAAGGGTCGGTTCACCCCTCCACTTT.